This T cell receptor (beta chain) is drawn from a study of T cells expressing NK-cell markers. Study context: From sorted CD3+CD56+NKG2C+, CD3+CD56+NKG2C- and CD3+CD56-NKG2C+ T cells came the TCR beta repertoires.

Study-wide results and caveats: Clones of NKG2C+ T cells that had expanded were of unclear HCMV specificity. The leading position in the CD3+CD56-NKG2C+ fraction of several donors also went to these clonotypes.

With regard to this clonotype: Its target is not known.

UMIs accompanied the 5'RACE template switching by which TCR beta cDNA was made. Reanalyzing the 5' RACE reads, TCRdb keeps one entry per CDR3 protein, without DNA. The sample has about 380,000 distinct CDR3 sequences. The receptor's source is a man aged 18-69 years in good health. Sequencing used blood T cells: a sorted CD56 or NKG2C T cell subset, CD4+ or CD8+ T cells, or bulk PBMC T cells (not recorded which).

This CDR3 is CASSQVKSRGWNTEAFF. The chain employs TRBV4-2 and TRBJ1-1; absent DNA, TCRdb's TRBD1 call cannot be checked. CDR3 length: 17 residues. CDR1 is LGHNA and CDR2 is YNFKEQ in the germline V gene.